Detailed here is one T cell receptor (beta chain). The antigen is not known. Clones were read by immunoSEQ multiplex PCR, and TCRdb kept only the in-frame ones, dropping some. The repertoire includes 15,000 to 17,000 clones, more than 90% of them detected once, and 10% to 15% sits in the top ten. The source of the sample is a study of Tregs in tolerant kidney transplant recipients. V was trimmed by 0 bases and J by 2 bases, leaving 14 bases between them. The length of the CDR3 is 16 residues. Looked up from germline, CDR1 is MGHRA and CDR2 is YSYEKL. Study-wide points: Expanding Tregs on activated donor B cells appeared to best identify donor-specific TCRbeta clones. Few patients were studied, so findings need validation in larger groups. Biological reproducibility was not directly addressed in this study.

Unstimulated regulatory T cells (CD4+CD25+CD127-), CD4+CD25- non-regulatory cells, CD4 and CD8 cells were FACS-sorted from thawed PBMCs. The sequencing sample was made of CD8+ T cells from blood. The V gene is TRBV4-1, the J gene TRBJ2-7; D perhaps matches TRBD2 (5 bases). The sequence derives from a human donor in good health. CDR3 sequence: CASSQDLARTTYEQYF. CDR3 in DNA: TGCGCCAGCAGCCAAGATCTAGCACGGACCACCTACGAGCAGTACTTC.